Listed below are T cell receptor beta chains from one sample, sequenced in a study of identifying expanded T cells in peripheral blood. Profiling relied on immunoSEQ multiplex PCR, and the TCRdb table lists in-frame clones only, not all of them. This sample yields 50,000 to 60,000 clones, of which 65% to 90% are seen a single time; less than 15% belongs to the top ten. The sample taken for sequencing was blood. These receptors were obtained from a person aged 18 to 70 in good health. The conserved cysteine and the conserved F or W are not part of the CDR3 here.

v_gene	j_gene	CDR3aa
TRBV9	TRBJ2-3	ASSVAAGGADTQY
TRBV30	TRBJ2-3	AYQSMGGATDTQY
TRBV5-1	TRBJ1-2	ASSLEGVLYGYT
TRBV27	TRBJ2-1	ASERCRTYNEQF
TRBV18	TRBJ1-2	ASSPGQGVGYT
TRBV29-1	TRBJ2-5	SVEWAGVETQY
TRBV9	TRBJ1-5	ASSQAGSNQPQH
TRBV7-2	TRBJ1-1	ASSLAPETEAF
TRBV19	TRBJ2-5	ASSPAPRETQY
TRBV5-6	TRBJ2-1	ASSLDKGLAGNEQF
TRBV29-1	TRBJ1-1	SARRGADTEAF
TRBV21-1	TRBJ2-3	ASSKDRSGRPDTQY
TRBV18	TRBJ1-4	ASSPNDRVRNEKLF
TRBV14	TRBJ1-2	ASSYGHGTNYGYT
TRBV4-2	TRBJ1-2	ASNREGQSYGYT
TRBV9	TRBJ2-3	ASSVEGFADTQY
TRBV12-5	TRBJ2-3	ASGSDGLSTDTQY
TRBV6-1	TRBJ2-5	ASSEVWETQY
TRBV29-1	TRBJ1-2	SVVEGNGYT
TRBV5-8	TRBJ1-1	ASSLWGNTEAF
TRBV19	TRBJ2-1	ASSEGVGSSYNEQF
TRBV7-3	TRBJ1-2	ASSLATGGSNYGYT
TRBV27	TRBJ1-1	ASSVGKQGRTEAF
TRBV9	TRBJ1-1	ASSVGAMTTEAF
TRBV9	TRBJ2-1	ASSVSFGSYNEQF
TRBV7-6	TRBJ2-7	ASSPGGYEQY
TRBV19	TRBJ2-7	ASSPQGRGEQY
TRBV5-1	TRBJ2-7	ASSFRDRGHEQY
TRBV5-5	TRBJ1-6	ASSLERGRYNSPLH
TRBV28	TRBJ2-2	ASSLPGSATGELF
TRBV6-6	TRBJ1-4	ASSYSKGGGEKLF
TRBV19	TRBJ1-1	ASSTGDTEAF
TRBV5-1	TRBJ2-2	ASSSRGGTGELF
TRBV27	TRBJ2-1	ASSLLPPPSYNEQF
TRBV7-2	TRBJ2-5	ASSLAGTSYQETQY
TRBV27	TRBJ1-2	ASRLQGEYGYT
TRBV2	TRBJ1-2	ASTKRGSSDGYT
TRBV18	TRBJ1-1	ASSPGTGGNTEAF
TRBV19	TRBJ2-1	ASSTRTSGKRDNEQF
TRBV28	TRBJ1-1	ASSLYRGVAF
TRBV7-3	TRBJ2-3	ASSLLPTVSSGGADTQY
TRBV5-6	TRBJ1-2	ASSANGQGNYGYT
TRBV2	TRBJ2-7	ASSEQGEAYEQY
TRBV7-2	TRBJ2-1	ASSLVLAGYNEQF
TRBV18	TRBJ1-1	ASSPQAGLENTEAF
TRBV5-6	TRBJ1-2	ASSQYLDRGLDGYT
TRBV19	TRBJ1-1	ASRGDRGRPTSSAEAF
TRBV30	TRBJ2-1	AWSRQAYNEQF
TRBV6-1	TRBJ1-6	ASRGTAYNSPLH
TRBV27	TRBJ2-3	ASSLTRGSTDTQY
TRBV2	TRBJ2-1	ASRYGSLAYEQF
TRBV2	TRBJ1-2	ASTWTGGYGYT
TRBV7-9	TRBJ2-3	ASSKQGGLSDTQY
TRBV5-8	TRBJ1-1	ASSRRGRSLRTEAF
TRBV28	TRBJ1-2	ASSSNGADYGYT